Listed below are T cell receptor beta chains from one sample, sequenced in a study of beta chain features in type 1 diabetes. Sequencing used immunoSEQ multiplex PCR; TCRdb keeps in-frame clones, though not all of them. Here the sample spans approximately 130,000 clones, roughly a sixth being singletons. The sample comprised central memory CD4+ T cells from blood. The receptors originated from a man aged 18 to 29 with type 1 diabetes. Each CDR3 is given with its conserved first and last residue.

CDR3: CATPAMYEQYF
length: 11
V: TRBV5-1

CDR3: CASKPLQGLGGETQYF
length: 16
V: TRBV25-1

CDR3: CASSKRTSEDEQFF
length: 14
V: TRBV7-9

CDR3: CASSFGQGLAGETQYF
length: 16
V: TRBV7-2

CDR3: CASSPPDSNEQFF
length: 13
V: TRBV5-6

CDR3: CASSLVVAGPNEQFF
length: 15
V: TRBV5-1

CDR3: CASTYRDTEAFF
length: 12
V: TRBV28

CDR3: CSVVGQLTNTEAFF
length: 14
V: TRBV29-1

CDR3: CASSGTSGSYEQFF
length: 14
V: TRBV9

CDR3: CASSQVGGSGSNTDTQYF
length: 18
V: TRBV4-1

CDR3: CASGLPPQGWPPYEQYF
length: 17
V: TRBV12-5

CDR3: CASSPMTGGTSGANVLTF
length: 18
V: TRBV28

CDR3: CASSLRQGLDSPLHF
length: 15
V: TRBV5-1

CDR3: CAISDKGQGEQFF
length: 13
V: TRBV10-3

CDR3: CASSLKGPEYGYTF
length: 14
V: TRBV7-9

CDR3: CASSQGGSGGYEQYF
length: 15
V: TRBV14

CDR3: CSSSPFPRGARSSYNEQFF
length: 19
V: TRBV7-7

CDR3: CASSTQGTQYF
length: 11
V: TRBV7-8

CDR3: CASSRSRGHNEQFF
length: 14
V: TRBV4-2

CDR3: CASSPGTGFSTDTQYF
length: 16
V: TRBV5-1

CDR3: CAWTRVVGADTQYF
length: 14
V: TRBV30

CDR3: CASSSSRGGYTF
length: 12
V: TRBV7-9

CDR3: CASSVGTKTQYF
length: 12
V: TRBV6-5

CDR3: CASSGWTGVDNSPLHF
length: 16
V: TRBV7-8

CDR3: CASQGTGETQYF
length: 12
V: TRBV2

CDR3: CASSVLERGLGEQFF
length: 15
V: TRBV9

CDR3: CASSLPAGDTQYF
length: 13
V: TRBV5-6

CDR3: CASSLYPTGNTGELFF
length: 16
V: TRBV5-6

CDR3: CASTEGTPQETQYF
length: 14
V: TRBV2

CDR3: CASSTGQTQETQYF
length: 14
V: TRBV5-4

CDR3: CASSRVPQSYEQYF
length: 14
V: TRBV7-9

CDR3: CASSKPLMNTEAFF
length: 14
V: TRBV7-2

CDR3: CSVENRNTEAFF
length: 12
V: TRBV29-1

CDR3: CASSNTGNTGELFF
length: 14
V: TRBV7-9

CDR3: CASSPPSVRDTEAFF
length: 15
V: TRBV18

CDR3: CASSYGQDGEQFF
length: 13
V: TRBV7-2

CDR3: CASSISGGAYNEQFF
length: 15
V: TRBV7-2

CDR3: CASSAPLAHTTDTQYF
length: 16
V: TRBV7-2

CDR3: CAWSVMWQQYF
length: 11
V: TRBV30

CDR3: CASSPVDGGATNEQFF
length: 16
V: TRBV18

CDR3: CASSPGRGNEQFF
length: 13
V: TRBV18

CDR3: CATARDLDTQYF
length: 12
V: TRBV9

CDR3: CATYRADGYTF
length: 11
V: TRBV10-3

CDR3: CSVGRTGPYNEQFF
length: 14
V: TRBV29-1

CDR3: CASSLPSGAYNEQFF
length: 15
V: TRBV7-2

CDR3: CASRRVGREEETQYF
length: 15
V: TRBV11-3

CDR3: CATTGLGILNTEAFF
length: 15
V: TRBV10-3

CDR3: CASGDSGIDTQYF
length: 13
V: TRBV7-2

CDR3: CASSLGTSGRRIQETQYF
length: 18
V: TRBV5-6

CDR3: CASSQVGSLNTEAFF
length: 15
V: TRBV14

CDR3: CSVGEGRGPQHF
length: 12
V: TRBV29-1

CDR3: CASSDGFTDTQYF
length: 13
V: TRBV18

CDR3: CASSQDSYNEQFF
length: 13
V: TRBV14

CDR3: CASSYLETDTQYF
length: 13
V: TRBV6-6